One and the same sample provided the 21 T cell receptor beta chains below, sequenced in a study of shared clonotypes between healthy human individuals. Some clones are missing from TCRdb's copy, which holds only in-frame ones; the method was immunoSEQ multiplex PCR. The sample contains about 2.4 million clones, roughly 93% of which appear only once. The sample was naive CD4+ T cells from PBMCs. The subset was: CD45RA+ positively selected. These receptors were obtained from a man in his late teens or twenties in good health. Some clones in this sample may be carry-over from other donors' samples.

This sequence joins TRBV4-2 and TRBJ1-5; TRBD1 might be the D (5 bases). The length of the CDR3 is 15 residues. The V end was cut by 0 bases, the J end by 6 bases, with 12 bases between. Germline assignment: CDR1 LGHNA and CDR2 YNFKEQ. The CDR3 DNA reads TGTGCCAGCAGCCAAGATCCAGGGTTGGGTCAGCCCCAGCATTTT. Its translation: CASSQDPGLGQPQHF.

J is TRBJ1-1 and V is TRBV9; D is perhaps TRBD1 (6 bases). The CDR3 has 16 residues. V shed 0 bases and J shed 5 bases, with 17 bases lying between them. Germline CDR1 SGDLS, CDR2 YYNGEE. This chain's CDR3 is CASSVGGGPPGTEAFF. In DNA, the CDR3 is TGTGCCAGCAGCGTAGGTGGGGGCCCCCCGGGAACTGAAGCTTTCTTT.

This clone has just one count. V gene TRBV4-2 combines with J gene TRBJ1-5, with unresolved D. Trimming removed 0 bases from V and 0 bases from J, with 9 bases in between. This CDR3 has 16 residues. Germline assignment: CDR1 LGHNA and CDR2 YNFKEQ. This chain's CDR3 is CASSQDAAFSNQPQHF. CDR3 DNA sequence: TGTGCCAGCAGCCAAGATGCGGCTTTTAGCAATCAGCCCCAGCATTTT.

The V gene is TRBV6-4, the J gene TRBJ1-2, with 9 bases lining up with TRBD1. The J segment lost 7 bases and the V segment lost 5 bases, leaving 8 bases of the junction unmatched. The CDR3 has 14 residues. Germline V gene sequence: CDR1 MRHNA, CDR2 SNTAGT. CDR3 coding DNA: TGTGCCAGCAGTCCGGGACAGGGATTAGGTGGCTACACCTTC. It specifies CASSPGQGLGGYTF.

V is TRBV19 and J is TRBJ1-1; 10 bases are shared with TRBD1. The CDR3 totals 15 residues. V shed 6 bases and J 4 bases; nucleotides not matched to a gene: 8. Germline values: CDR1 LNHDA, CDR2 SQIVND (reference sequence). The CDR3 sequence: CASSQPDRGPTEAFF. Here the CDR3 DNA reads TGTGCCAGTAGCCAACCCGACAGGGGGCCCACTGAAGCTTTCTTT.

The rearrangement uses TRBV7-6 and TRBJ2-3; possible D gene TRBD2, 5 bases. The CDR3 has 17 residues. Germline V lookup: CDR1 SGHVS, CDR2 FNYEAQ. V was cut by 4 bases and J by 2 bases, with 19 bases left in between. The CDR3 region is CASSSRAALLNTDTQYF. The CDR3 coding sequence is TGTGCCAGCAGCTCCAGAGCGGCCTTACTAAACACAGATACGCAGTATTTT.

Comment on this clone: At the DNA level, this CDR3 is encoded by other sequences in the same sample as well. The chain joins TRBV27 to TRBJ2-7; unclear D gene. In germline, CDR1 is MNHEY, CDR2 SMNVEV (reference sequence). Deletions cut 3 bases from V and 1 base from J, with 7 bases between. This CDR3 spans 13 amino acids. The CDR3 loop is CASSLGRSYEQYF. DNA for the CDR3: TGTGCCAGCAGTTTGGGCAGGTCCTACGAGCAGTACTTC.

The chain has TRBV28 and TRBJ2-1; the D gene is possibly TRBD2 (5 bases). The V end was cut by 5 bases, the J end by 8 bases, with 22 bases between. Germline CDR1 is MDHEN and CDR2 is SYDVKM. The CDR3 is 16 residues long. CDR3 region: CASSANPGILADEQFF. The CDR3 bases are TGTGCCAGCAGTGCAAATCCCGGGATTCTGGCTGATGAGCAGTTCTTC.

The V gene is TRBV5-1, the J gene TRBJ1-4, with 9 nucleotides matching TRBD1. CDR1 is SGHRS, CDR2 YFSETQ, per germline. The CDR3 is 17 residues long. Unmatched junction bases numbered 6, after V lost 1 base and J lost 2 bases. DNA of the CDR3: TGCGCCAGCAGCTTGTGGGGACAGGGACTCACTAATGAAAAACTGTTTTTT. It specifies CASSLWGQGLTNEKLFF.

The J gene is TRBJ2-2, the V gene TRBV9, with a tentative D call TRBD1 (6 bases). V was cut by 4 bases and J by 0 bases, with 10 bases left in between. The CDR3 consists of 15 residues. Germline V gene lookup returns CDR1 SGDLS and CDR2 YYNGEE. The CDR3 loop reads CASSNRQANTGELFF. The CDR3 coding sequence is TGTGCCAGCAGCAATAGACAGGCGAACACCGGGGAGCTGTTTTTT. Filled out from reference TRBV9 and TRBJ2-2, the complete variable domain reads DSGVTQTPKHLITATGQRVTLRCSPRSGDLSVYWYQQSLDQGLQFLIQYYNGEERAKGNILERFSAQQFPDLHSELNLSSLELGDSALYFCASSNRQANTGELFFGEGSRLTVL.

This clone has just one count. The same CDR3 is also encoded by other DNA sequences in this sample. V and J are TRBV5-1 and TRBJ2-5; D is unclear. Looked up from germline, CDR1 is SGHRS and CDR2 is YFSETQ. There are 13 residues in the CDR3. V gave up 5 bases and J gave up 4 bases, with 12 bases separating them. The CDR3 DNA follows: TGCGCCAGCAGTAGTAGCCCGGGAGAGACCCAGTACTTC. Translated, it gives CASSSSPGETQYF.

This clone was observed a handful of times. The genes are TRBV1 and TRBJ1-5; the table assigns TRBD1, which was not confirmed against the DNA. TRBV1 is a recognized pseudogene. CDR3 length: 14 residues. For the CDR3, the DNA is TGCACCACCTCAGGGGGAGGTGGCGATCAGCCCCAGCATTTT. It is translated as CTTSGGGGDQPQHF.

To note about this clone: The junction and the germline gene differ at one end; a read error may be behind it. The chain couples TRBV7-2 to TRBJ2-6; 8 nucleotides agree with TRBD1. CDR1 is SGHTA and CDR2 is FQGNSA in the germline V gene. CDR3 length equals 16 residues. The CDR3 nucleotides are TGTGCCAGCAGCTTCGGACAGGGACCTGGAGCCAACGTCCTGACTTTC. Its protein product is CASSFGQGPGANVLTF.

V usage is TRBV6-1 and J usage is TRBJ2-7; a possible D gene is TRBD2 (6 bases). Germline V gives CDR1 MNHNS, CDR2 SASEGT. CDR3 length: 13 residues. With 8 bases removed from V and 0 bases from J, the gap between germline ends came to 11 bases. CDR3 protein: CASSAGNSYEQYF. In DNA, the CDR3 is TGTGCCAGCTCGGCGGGAAACTCCTACGAGCAGTACTTC.

The chain joins TRBV7-8 to TRBJ1-5; 7 positions agree with TRBD1. The V gene's germline CDR1 is SGHVS and CDR2 FQNEAQ. CDR3 length: 14 residues. V lost 4 bases and J lost 7; bases outside the gene matches: 7. The chain's CDR3 is CASSSDRLEQPQHF. As DNA, the CDR3 is TGTGCCAGCAGCTCGGACAGGCTGGAACAGCCCCAGCATTTT.

V gene TRBV5-1 combines with J gene TRBJ2-1; 8 nucleotides match TRBD2. Germline lookup yields CDR1 SGHRS and CDR2 YFSETQ. The CDR3 totals 13 residues. The V gene end was trimmed by 4 bases and the J gene end by 9 bases; junction bases not matched to a gene: 6. The CDR3 nucleotides are TGCGCCAGCAGCGGAACTAGCGGAGGTGAGCAGTTCTTC. It translates to CASSGTSGGEQFF. The full variable domain, completed using reference TRBV5-1 and TRBJ2-1, is KAGVTQTPRYLIKTRGQQVTLSCSPISGHRSVSWYQQTPGQGLQFLFEYFSETQRNKGNFPGRFSGRQFSNSRSEMNVSTLELGDSALYLCASSGTSGGEQFFGPGTRLTVL.

Note on this clone: In the same sample, other DNA sequences code for this CDR3. J is TRBJ1-4 and V is TRBV11-2; D may be TRBD1 (5 bases). CDR3 length: 13 amino acids. With 6 bases removed from V and 4 bases from J, the gap between germline ends came to 9 bases. Germline assignment: CDR1 SGHAT and CDR2 FQNNGV. CDR3 DNA sequence: TGTGCCAGCAGTCGGGACGGTAATGAAAAACTGTTTTTT. This codes for CASSRDGNEKLFF.

The rearrangement uses TRBV11-3 and TRBJ2-2; D not certain. The CDR3 sequence is 16 residues long. In germline, CDR1 is SGHNT, CDR2 YENEEA. V was pared by 5 bases and J by 0 bases, with 13 bases between. CDR3 bases: TGTGCCAGCAGCCTCTCCCAAGCCTCGAACACCGGGGAGCTGTTTTTT. Its protein product is CASSLSQASNTGELFF.

J is TRBJ2-2 and V is TRBV9; possible D gene TRBD2, 5 bases. Germline V gene sequence: CDR1 SGDLS, CDR2 YYNGEE. The CDR3 spans 14 residues. Trimming pared 5 bases from V and 6 bases from J, leaving 14 bases between. The CDR3 nucleotides are TGTGCCAGCAGTGACACCGGGGAAGCCGGGGAGCTGTTTTTT. Its protein product is CASSDTGEAGELFF.

The chain combines TRBV7-2 with TRBJ1-5, with D uncertain. CDR3 length: 14 residues. CDR1 is SGHTA, CDR2 FQGNSA, per germline. Trimming removed 5 bases at V and 5 bases at J, with 13 bases between. In DNA, the CDR3 is TGTGCCAGCAGCCCGGACGGGCGCGATCAGCCCCAGCATTTT. Translation gives CASSPDGRDQPQHF.

The chain joins TRBV18 to TRBJ2-2, with 7 positions matching TRBD2. Germline CDR1 is KGHSH and CDR2 is LQKENI. V lost 3 bases and J lost 0; bases outside the gene matches: 4. There are 16 residues in the CDR3. The chain's CDR3 is CASSPSGLPNTGELFF. CDR3 bases: TGTGCCAGCTCACCTTCGGGACTACCGAACACCGGGGAGCTGTTTTTT.